This TCR beta chain was documented in a study of blood T cell repertoires in COVID-19. In the study's own analysis: Nucleated cell number was recorded as an estimate derived from reference gene primer amplification. Clones were sequenced by immunoSEQ multiplex PCR, and TCRdb holds only the in-frame ones, with some missing. V, J and clone size were drawn from that table, and D and trimming were deduced from the DNA. The sample includes 250,000 to 300,000 clones, 86% of them seen just once. The CDR3 extends over 13 amino acids. Per the germline V gene, CDR1 is SEHNR and CDR2 is FQNEAQ (reference sequence). With 1 base clipped from V and 5 bases from J, the junction kept 2 bases outside the gene matches.

Sequencing input: peripheral blood. The origin of this receptor is a man aged 25 to 40 with active or convalescent COVID-19. J is TRBJ2-7 and V is TRBV7-9, with TRBD2 identical over 7 bases. This chain's CDR3 is CASSLGGGDEQYF. CDR3 nucleotides: TGTGCCAGCAGCTTAGGGGGAGGGGACGAGCAGTACTTC.